This T cell receptor (beta chain) was obtained from a study of cytomegalovirus exposure and HLA in healthy donors. It was with 60 Vbeta and 13 Jbeta primers that the PCR ran. Repertoires were generated with immunoSEQ multiplex PCR, while TCRdb's copy carries only in-frame clones and drops some. The sample records 150,000 or so clones, around 67% being singletons. For this clone: Its cognate antigen is unknown.

V lost 1 base, J lost 3 bases, and 6 bases stayed unmatched. The CDR3 is 17 amino acids. The germline CDR1 and CDR2 sequences are SGHTS and YDEGEE. Findings and limits, study-wide: Specificity of a few CMV-associated chains for CMV antigens was verified in vitro. CMV serostatus was the only immune exposure information that was available. Segments of the TCR beta V type were, in most cases, productive about 90% or about 30% of the time in an earlier analysis.

Sequenced input: PBMCs. The receptor comes from a woman between 18 and 29 years old in good health and CMV-seronegative. This chain uses TRBV5-8 with TRBJ2-2, with TRBD2 identical over 10 bases. The CDR3 spells CASSLSSGGAHTGELFF. CDR3 in DNA: TGTGCCAGCAGCTTGTCCAGCGGGGGGGCCCACACCGGGGAGCTGTTTTTT.